The rows below give T cell receptor beta chains drawn from one sample of a study of shared clonotypes between healthy human individuals. The data were produced by immunoSEQ multiplex PCR, yet TCRdb's version contains in-frame clones alone and is incomplete. In the table there are about 1 million clones, about 76% of which are singletons. The sample was memory CD4+ T cells sorted from blood. The origin of the receptors is a young man in good health. Both conserved end residues are trimmed from each CDR3.

length	J	V	CDR3
13	TRBJ2-7	TRBV4-3	ASSQDRAQLYEQY
13	TRBJ1-6	TRBV7-2	ASSQEPGGISPLH
13	TRBJ1-1	TRBV19	ASREPGGSETEAF
13	TRBJ1-4	TRBV11-2	ASTLLAGGREKLF
15	TRBJ2-2	TRBV9	ASSVTSGRSGAGELF
13	TRBJ2-7	TRBV5-8	ASSWQASGRAEQY
14	TRBJ2-7	TRBV7-9	ASSLAQGGHRDEQY
11	TRBJ1-3	TRBV6-6	ASIPTLSNTIY
13	TRBJ2-1	TRBV6-1	ASIGGLAGGYEQF
11	TRBJ2-7	TRBV5-6	ASSLAGPYEQY
14	TRBJ1-2	TRBV4-1	ASSQGRFSDNYGYT
17	TRBJ2-3	TRBV6-1	ASSEAATLWGASTDTQY
15	TRBJ2-1	TRBV10-2	ASSEFRSYDSYNEQF
13	TRBJ1-1	TRBV5-1	ASTATGAQNTEAF
12	TRBJ2-2	TRBV30	AWSAGIHTGELF
11	TRBJ2-1	TRBV10-2	ASSGQRWNEQF
12	TRBJ2-1	TRBV7-2	ASSLGLRTEKQF
11	TRBJ1-4	TRBV11-2	ASSYSANEKLF
12	TRBJ2-7	TRBV7-2	ASSLGPSGYEQY
10	TRBJ1-5	TRBV5-8	ASSLVNQPQH
17	TRBJ2-7	TRBV12-5	ASGPGTGMAGLTLYEQY
15	TRBJ2-3	TRBV13	ASSFRLAGVGQDTQY
12	TRBJ2-5	TRBV14	ASSQARQRETQY
14	TRBJ2-5	TRBV9	ASSVEGYLGQETQY
10	TRBJ1-1	TRBV30	AWSQGQKGTF
15	TRBJ2-7	TRBV9	ASSVGDLTFRSYEQY
13	TRBJ1-5	TRBV15	ATSRAGMRDQPQH
14	TRBJ2-1	TRBV7-9	ASSEGRWAGEDEQF
13	TRBJ1-5	TRBV19	ASSFNRDRGQPQH
9	TRBJ1-2	TRBV20-1	SARGRMGYT
14	TRBJ2-1	TRBV6-5	ASSYGRTMQTDEQF
13	TRBJ2-1	TRBV28	ASSLGSGGQGEQF
13	TRBJ2-5	TRBV11-2	ASSLDGTGQETQY
13	TRBJ2-2	TRBV19	ASSMGGGGTGELF
11	TRBJ1-2	TRBV7-2	ASSLEGQRGYT
11	TRBJ2-5	TRBV6-1	ASSGQGQETQY
13	TRBJ2-7	TRBV5-1	ASSSRLAGAYEQY
11	TRBJ2-3	TRBV2	ASSVGLTDTQY
12	TRBJ1-4	TRBV7-9	ASSLYSNNEKLF
11	TRBJ2-5	TRBV10-3	ATRDSNQETQY
12	TRBJ1-1	TRBV19	ASIAPGGRTEAF
15	TRBJ2-2	TRBV4-3	ASSQGLGAGGTGELF
13	TRBJ1-1	TRBV10-3	AIRIRQGLDTEAF
14	TRBJ2-5	TRBV5-5	ASSTRAVRAQETQY
14	TRBJ2-1	TRBV9	ASTPGAETGYNEQF
11	TRBJ1-2	TRBV29-1	SVEEGGSYGYT